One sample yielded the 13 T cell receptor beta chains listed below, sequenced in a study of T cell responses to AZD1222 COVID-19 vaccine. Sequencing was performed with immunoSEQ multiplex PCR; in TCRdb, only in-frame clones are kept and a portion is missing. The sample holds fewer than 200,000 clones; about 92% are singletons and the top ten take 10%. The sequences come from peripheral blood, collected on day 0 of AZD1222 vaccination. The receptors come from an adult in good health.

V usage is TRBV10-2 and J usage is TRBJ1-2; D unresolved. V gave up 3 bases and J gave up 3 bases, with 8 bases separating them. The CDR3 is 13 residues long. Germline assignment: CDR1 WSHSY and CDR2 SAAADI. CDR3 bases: TGCGCCAGCAGTGATATGATCTACTATGGCTACACCTTC. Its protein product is CASSDMIYYGYTF.

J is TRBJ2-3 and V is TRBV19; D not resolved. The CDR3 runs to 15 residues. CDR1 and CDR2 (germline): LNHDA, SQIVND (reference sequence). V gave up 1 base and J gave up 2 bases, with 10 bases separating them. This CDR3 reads CASSIGQTLTDTQYF. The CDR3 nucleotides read TGTGCCAGTAGTATAGGCCAGACCCTCACAGATACGCAGTATTTT. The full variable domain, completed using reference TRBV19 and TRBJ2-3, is DGGITQSPKYLFRKEGQNVTLSCEQNLNHDAMYWYRQDPGQGLRLIYYSQIVNDFQKGDIAEGYSVSREKKESFPLTVTSAQKNPTAFYLCASSIGQTLTDTQYFGPGTRLTVL.

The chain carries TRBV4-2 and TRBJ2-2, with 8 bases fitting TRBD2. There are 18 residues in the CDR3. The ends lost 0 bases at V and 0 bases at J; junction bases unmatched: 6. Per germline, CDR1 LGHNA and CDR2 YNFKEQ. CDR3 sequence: CASSQESAGVANTGELFF. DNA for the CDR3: TGTGCCAGCAGCCAAGAGTCAGCGGGGGTAGCGAACACCGGGGAGCTGTTTTTT.

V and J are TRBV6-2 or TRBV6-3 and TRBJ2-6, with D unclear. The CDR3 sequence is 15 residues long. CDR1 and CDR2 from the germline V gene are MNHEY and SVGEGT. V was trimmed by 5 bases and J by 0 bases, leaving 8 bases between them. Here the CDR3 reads CASSRRVSGANVLTF. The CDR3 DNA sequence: TGTGCCAGCAGTCGCCGAGTCTCTGGGGCCAACGTCCTGACTTTC.

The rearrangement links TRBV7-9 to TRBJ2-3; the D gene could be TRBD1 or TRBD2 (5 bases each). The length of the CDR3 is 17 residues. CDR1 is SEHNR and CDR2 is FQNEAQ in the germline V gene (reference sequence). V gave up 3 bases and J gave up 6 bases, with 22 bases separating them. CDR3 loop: CASSFGTGYGDMDTQYF. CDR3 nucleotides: TGTGCCAGCAGCTTTGGGACCGGGTATGGGGATATGGATACGCAGTATTTT.

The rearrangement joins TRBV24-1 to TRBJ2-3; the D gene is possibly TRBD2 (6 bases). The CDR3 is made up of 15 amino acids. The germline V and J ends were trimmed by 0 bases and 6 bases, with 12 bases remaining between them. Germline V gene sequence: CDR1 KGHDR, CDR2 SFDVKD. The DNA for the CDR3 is TGTGCCACCAGTGATTTGCCGGGGAGGTCCGATACGCAGTATTTT. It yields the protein CATSDLPGRSDTQYF.

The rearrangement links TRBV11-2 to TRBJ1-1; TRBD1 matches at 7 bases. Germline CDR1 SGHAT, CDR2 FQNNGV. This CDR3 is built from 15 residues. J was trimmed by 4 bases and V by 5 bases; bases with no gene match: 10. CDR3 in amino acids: CASSLYDRDGTEAFF. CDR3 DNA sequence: TGTGCCAGCAGCCTGTACGACAGGGACGGCACTGAAGCTTTCTTT.

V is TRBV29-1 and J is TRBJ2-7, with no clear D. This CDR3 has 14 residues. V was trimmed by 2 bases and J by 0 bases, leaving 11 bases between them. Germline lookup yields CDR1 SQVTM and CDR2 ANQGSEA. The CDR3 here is CSVEKGTFSYEQYV. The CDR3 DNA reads TGCAGCGTTGAAAAGGGAACATTCTCCTACGAGCAGTACGTC.

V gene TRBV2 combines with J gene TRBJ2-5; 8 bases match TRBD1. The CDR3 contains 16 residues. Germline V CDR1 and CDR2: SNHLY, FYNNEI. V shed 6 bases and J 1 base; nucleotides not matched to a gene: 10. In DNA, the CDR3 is TGTGCCAGCAGCGACCGACAGGGGCTTACCCAAGAGACCCAGTACTTC. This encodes CASSDRQGLTQETQYF. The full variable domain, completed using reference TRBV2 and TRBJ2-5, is EPEVTQTPSHQVTQMGQEVILRCVPISNHLYFYWYRQILGQKVEFLVSFYNNEISEKSEIFDDQFSVERPDGSNFTLKIRSTKLEDSAMYFCASSDRQGLTQETQYFGPGTRLLVL.

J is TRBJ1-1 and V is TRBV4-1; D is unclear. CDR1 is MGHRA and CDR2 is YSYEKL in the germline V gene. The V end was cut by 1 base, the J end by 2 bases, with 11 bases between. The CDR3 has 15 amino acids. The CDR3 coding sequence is TGCGCCAGCAGCCAAGCTCCCCTGAGAAACACTGAAGCTTTCTTT. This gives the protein CASSQAPLRNTEAFF.

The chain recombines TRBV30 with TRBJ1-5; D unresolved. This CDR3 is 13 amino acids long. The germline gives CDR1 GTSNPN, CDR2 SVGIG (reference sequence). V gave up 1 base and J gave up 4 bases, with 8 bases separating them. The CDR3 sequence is CAWSGPRNQPQHF. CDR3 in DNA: TGTGCCTGGAGTGGCCCACGGAATCAGCCCCAGCATTTT.

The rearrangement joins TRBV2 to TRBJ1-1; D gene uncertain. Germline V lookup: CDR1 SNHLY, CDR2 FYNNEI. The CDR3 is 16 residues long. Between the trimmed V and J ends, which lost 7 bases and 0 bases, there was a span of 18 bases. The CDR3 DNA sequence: TGTGCCAGCACCCCGGCGTCAAGTCCCATGAACACTGAAGCTTTCTTT. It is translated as CASTPASSPMNTEAFF.

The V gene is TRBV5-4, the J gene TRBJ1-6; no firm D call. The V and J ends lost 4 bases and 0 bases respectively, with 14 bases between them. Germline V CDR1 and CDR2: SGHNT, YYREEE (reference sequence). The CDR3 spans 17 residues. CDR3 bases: TGTGCCAGCAGCCCGGACTCTGGGCCCTCCTATAATTCACCCCTCCACTTT. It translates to CASSPDSGPSYNSPLHF.